This T cell receptor beta chain comes out of a study of blood T cells in healthy people across ages. For the study at large: Using template switching, researchers captured about one barcoded beta molecule for each two T cells.

Healthy Caucasian individuals from Russia aged about 6 to 100 were enrolled as donors. Peripheral blood, 9.5 to 10 milliliters per donor, was collected. PBMCs, at least 6.5 million per sample, were isolated. V was pared by 3 bases and J by 2 bases, with 4 bases of the junction left unmatched. Germline CDR1 DFQATT, CDR2 SNEGSKA (reference sequence). CDR3 length: 14 amino acids. A second PCR, run for roughly 7 to 11 cycles, used a sample-barcoded 5' primer plus a J-beta primer mix. TCRdb independently ran MiXCR on the 5' RACE reads; one entry per CDR3 protein. The data contain 1.8 million or so distinct CDR3 sequences, approximately 39% of them singletons.

Sequences were obtained from blood. The sequence was obtained from a human donor in good health. The chain combines TRBV20-1 with TRBJ2-7; TRBD2 matches 10 bases. CDR3 amino acids: CSARSSGGPYEQYF. CDR3 DNA: TGCAGTGCTAGGTCTAGCGGGGGACCCTACGAGCAGTACTTC.